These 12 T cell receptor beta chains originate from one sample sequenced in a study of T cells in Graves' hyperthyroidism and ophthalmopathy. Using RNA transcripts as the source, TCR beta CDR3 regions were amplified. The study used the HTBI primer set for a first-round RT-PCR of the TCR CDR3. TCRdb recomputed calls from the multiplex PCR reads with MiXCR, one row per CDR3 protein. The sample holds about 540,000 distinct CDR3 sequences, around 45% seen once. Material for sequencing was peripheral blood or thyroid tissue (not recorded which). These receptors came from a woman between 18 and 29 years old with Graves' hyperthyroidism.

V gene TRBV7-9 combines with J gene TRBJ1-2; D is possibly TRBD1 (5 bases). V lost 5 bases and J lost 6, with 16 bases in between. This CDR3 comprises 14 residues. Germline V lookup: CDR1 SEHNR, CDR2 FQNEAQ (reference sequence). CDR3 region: CASSIQNRDDGYTF. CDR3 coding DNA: TGTGCCAGCAGCATACAGAACCGGGACGATGGCTACACCTTC.

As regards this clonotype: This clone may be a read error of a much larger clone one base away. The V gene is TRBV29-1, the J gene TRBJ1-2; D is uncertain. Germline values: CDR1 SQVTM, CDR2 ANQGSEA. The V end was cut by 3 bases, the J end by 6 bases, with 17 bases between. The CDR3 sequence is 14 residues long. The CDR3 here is CSVDSGWKNHGYTF. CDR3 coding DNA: TGCAGCGTTGATTCGGGGTGGAAGAACCATGGCTACACCTTC.

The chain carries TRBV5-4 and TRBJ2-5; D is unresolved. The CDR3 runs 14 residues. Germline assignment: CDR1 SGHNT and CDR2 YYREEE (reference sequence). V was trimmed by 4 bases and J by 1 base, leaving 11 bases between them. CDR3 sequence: CASSVVRIQETQYF. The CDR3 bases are TGTGCCAGCAGCGTGGTGCGGATCCAAGAGACCCAGTACTTC.

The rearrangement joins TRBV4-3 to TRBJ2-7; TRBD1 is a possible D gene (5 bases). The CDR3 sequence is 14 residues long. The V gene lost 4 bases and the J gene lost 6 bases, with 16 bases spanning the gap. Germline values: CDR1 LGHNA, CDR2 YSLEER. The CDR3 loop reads CASSRMTATSEQYF. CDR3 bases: TGCGCCAGCAGCCGGATGACAGCCACCTCCGAGCAGTACTTC.

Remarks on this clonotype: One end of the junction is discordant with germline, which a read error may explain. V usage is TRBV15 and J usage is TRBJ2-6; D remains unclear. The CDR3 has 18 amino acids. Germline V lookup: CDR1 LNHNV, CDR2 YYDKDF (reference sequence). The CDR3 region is CASSQLKSSSSGANVLTF. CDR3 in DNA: TGTGCCAGCAGCCAATTGAAGTCGTCCAGCTCTGGGGCCAACGTCCTGACTTTC.

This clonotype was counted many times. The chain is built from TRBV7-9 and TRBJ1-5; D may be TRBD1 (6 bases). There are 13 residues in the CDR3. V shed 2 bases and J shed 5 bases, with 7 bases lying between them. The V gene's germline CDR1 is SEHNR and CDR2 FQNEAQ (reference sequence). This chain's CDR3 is CASSLNRDQPQHF. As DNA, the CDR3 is TGTGCCAGCAGCTTAAACAGGGATCAGCCCCAGCATTTT.

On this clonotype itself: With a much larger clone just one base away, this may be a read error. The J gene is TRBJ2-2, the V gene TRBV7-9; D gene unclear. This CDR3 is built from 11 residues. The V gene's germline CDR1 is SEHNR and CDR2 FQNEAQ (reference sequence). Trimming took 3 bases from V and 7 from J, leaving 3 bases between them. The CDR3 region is CASSFNGELFF. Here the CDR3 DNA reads TGTGCCAGCAGCTTCAACGGGGAGCTGTTTTTT.

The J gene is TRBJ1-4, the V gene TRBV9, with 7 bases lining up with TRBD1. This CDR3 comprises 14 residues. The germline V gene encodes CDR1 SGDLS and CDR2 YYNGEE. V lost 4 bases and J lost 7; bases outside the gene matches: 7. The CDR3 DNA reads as TGTGCCAGCAGCACCCACCGGGACAGTGAAAAACTGTTTTTT. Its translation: CASSTHRDSEKLFF.

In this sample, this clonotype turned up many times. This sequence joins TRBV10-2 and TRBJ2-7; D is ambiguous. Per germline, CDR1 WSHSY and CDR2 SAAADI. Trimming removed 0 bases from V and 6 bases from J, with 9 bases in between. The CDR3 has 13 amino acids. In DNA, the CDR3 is TGCGCCAGCAGTGAGTCCTCGGGTGGCGAGCAGTACTTC. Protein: CASSESSGGEQYF.

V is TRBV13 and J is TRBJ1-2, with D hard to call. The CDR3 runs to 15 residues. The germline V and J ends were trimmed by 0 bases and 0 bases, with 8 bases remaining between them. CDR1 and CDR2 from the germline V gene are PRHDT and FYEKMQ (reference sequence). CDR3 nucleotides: TGTGCCAGCAGCTTAGGGACAACCACTAACTATGGCTACACCTTC. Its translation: CASSLGTTTNYGYTF. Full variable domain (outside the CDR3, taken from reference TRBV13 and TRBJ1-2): AAGVIQSPRHLIKEKRETATLKCYPIPRHDTVYWYQQGPGQDPQFLISFYEKMQSDKGSIPDRFSAQQFSDYHSELNMSSLELGDSALYFCASSLGTTTNYGYTFGSGTRLTVV.

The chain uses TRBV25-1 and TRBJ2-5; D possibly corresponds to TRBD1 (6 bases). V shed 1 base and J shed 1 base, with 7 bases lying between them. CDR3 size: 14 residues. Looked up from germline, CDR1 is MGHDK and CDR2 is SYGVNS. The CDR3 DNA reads TGTGCCAGCAGTGAATGGACAGTCCAAGAGACCCAGTACTTC. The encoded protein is CASSEWTVQETQYF.

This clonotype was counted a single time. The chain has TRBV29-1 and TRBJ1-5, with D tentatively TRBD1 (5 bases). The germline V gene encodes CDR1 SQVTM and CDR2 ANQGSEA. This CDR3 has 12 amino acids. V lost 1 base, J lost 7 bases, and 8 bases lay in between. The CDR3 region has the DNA TGCAGCGTTGAAGTTAGGGGACAGCCCCAGCATTTT. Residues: CSVEVRGQPQHF.